Sequencing of this T cell receptor (beta chain) was carried out in a study of CD8 T cells in ankylosing spondylitis. The study, taken as a whole, reports: Ankylosing spondylitis blood appeared to carry a characteristic TCR beta motif of roughly eight highly homologous variants.

TCRdb itself ran the 5' RACE reads through MiXCR, one entry per CDR3 protein. The table records about 100,000 distinct CDR3 sequences, just under 9% of them present only once. Germline CDR1 and CDR2: KGHDR and SFDVKD. The CDR3 runs 14 residues. V was clipped by 5 bases and J by 2 bases, with 12 bases between them. In this sample, this clonotype turned up many times. The antigen is unknown. This chain links TRBV24-1 with TRBJ2-7, with no clear D. The sample comprised blood, either unsorted or a sorted T cell fraction (not recorded which). This clonotype originated in a male donor with ankylosing spondylitis or in good health (not recorded which). CDR3 coding DNA: TGTGCCACCAGTGGAGCCAGACAACCCTACGAGCAGTACTTC. As protein: CATSGARQPYEQYF.